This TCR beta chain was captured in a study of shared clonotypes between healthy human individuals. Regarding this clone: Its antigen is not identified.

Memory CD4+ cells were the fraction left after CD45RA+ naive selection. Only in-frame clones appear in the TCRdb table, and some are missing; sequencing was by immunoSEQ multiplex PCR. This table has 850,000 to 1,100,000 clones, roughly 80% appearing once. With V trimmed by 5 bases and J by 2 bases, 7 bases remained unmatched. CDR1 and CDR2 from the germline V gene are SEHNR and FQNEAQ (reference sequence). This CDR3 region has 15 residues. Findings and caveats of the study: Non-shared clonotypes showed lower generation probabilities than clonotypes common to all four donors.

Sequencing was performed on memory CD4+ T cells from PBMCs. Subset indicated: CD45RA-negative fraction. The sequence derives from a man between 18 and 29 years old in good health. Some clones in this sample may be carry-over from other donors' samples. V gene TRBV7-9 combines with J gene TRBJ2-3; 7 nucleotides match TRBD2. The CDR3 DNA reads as TGTGCCAGCAGCCCCGGGGGGTATTTCACAGATACGCAGTATTTT. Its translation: CASSPGGYFTDTQYF.